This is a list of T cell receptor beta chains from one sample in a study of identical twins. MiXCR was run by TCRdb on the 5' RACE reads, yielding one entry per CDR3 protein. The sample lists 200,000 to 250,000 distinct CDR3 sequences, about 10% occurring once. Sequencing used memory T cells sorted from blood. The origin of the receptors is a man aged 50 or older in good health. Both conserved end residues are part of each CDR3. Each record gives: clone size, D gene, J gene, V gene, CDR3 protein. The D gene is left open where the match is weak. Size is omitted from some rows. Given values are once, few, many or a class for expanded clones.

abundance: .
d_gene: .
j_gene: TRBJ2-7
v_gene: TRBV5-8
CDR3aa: CASSLSDTLTYEQYF

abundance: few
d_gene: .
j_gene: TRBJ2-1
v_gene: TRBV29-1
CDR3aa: CSVADGWGWEQFF

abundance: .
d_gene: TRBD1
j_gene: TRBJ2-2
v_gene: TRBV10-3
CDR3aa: CAISENTGGIGELFF

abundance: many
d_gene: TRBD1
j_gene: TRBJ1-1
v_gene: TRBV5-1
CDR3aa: CASSLWGPGQSNTEAFF

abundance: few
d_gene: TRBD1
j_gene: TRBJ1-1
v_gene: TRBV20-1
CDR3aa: CSARDPTGGEAFF

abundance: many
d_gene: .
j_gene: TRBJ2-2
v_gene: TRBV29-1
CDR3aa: CSVDPSNTGELFF

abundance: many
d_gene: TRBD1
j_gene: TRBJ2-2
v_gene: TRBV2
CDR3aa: CASRDPGQRAAGELFF

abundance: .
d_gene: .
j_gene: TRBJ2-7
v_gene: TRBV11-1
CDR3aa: CASSLLASRRYF

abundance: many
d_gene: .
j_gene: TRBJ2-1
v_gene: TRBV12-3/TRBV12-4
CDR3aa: CASSLWKTYNEQFF

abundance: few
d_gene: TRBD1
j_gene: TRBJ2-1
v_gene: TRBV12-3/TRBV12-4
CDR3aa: CASSFGGWGQGNNEQFF

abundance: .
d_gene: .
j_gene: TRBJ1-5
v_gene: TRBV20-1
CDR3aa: CSAKRSSDRGQPQHF

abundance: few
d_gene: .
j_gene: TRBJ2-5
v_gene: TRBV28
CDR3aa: CASSSGGASETQYF

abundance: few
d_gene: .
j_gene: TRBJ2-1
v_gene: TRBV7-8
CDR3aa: CASSHRRAGANEQFF

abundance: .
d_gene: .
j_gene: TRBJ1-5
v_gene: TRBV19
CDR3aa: CASSFGISNQPQHF

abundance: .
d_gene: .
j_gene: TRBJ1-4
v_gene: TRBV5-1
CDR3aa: CASSLGREKLFF

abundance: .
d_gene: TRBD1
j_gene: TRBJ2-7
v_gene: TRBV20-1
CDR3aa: CSAQMGTDYEQYF

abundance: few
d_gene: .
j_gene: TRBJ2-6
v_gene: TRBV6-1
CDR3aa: CASSESSSSGANVLTF

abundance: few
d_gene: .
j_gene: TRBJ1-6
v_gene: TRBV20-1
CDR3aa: CSARDWRRGSSYNSPLHF

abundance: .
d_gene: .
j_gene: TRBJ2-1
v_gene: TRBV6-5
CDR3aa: CASSPPGPRWDF

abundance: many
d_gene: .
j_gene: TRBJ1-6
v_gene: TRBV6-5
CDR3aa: CASSSSARVESPLHF

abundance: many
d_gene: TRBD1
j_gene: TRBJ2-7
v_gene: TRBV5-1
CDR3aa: CASSKFRDRASEQYF

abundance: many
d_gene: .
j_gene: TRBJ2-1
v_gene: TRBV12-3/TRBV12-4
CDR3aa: CASSWNEQFF

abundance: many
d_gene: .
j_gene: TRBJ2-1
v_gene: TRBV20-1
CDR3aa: CSAPGQRWMNEQFF

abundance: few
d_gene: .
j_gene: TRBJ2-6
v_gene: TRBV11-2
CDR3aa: CASSLGTLRANVLTF

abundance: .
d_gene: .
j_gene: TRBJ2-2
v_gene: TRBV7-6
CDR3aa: CASSPPRGATGELFF

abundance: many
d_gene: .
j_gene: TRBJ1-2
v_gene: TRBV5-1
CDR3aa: CASSFSGGNGYTF

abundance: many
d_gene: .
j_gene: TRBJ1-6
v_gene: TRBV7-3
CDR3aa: CASSLAGADSPLHF